The 6 T cell receptor beta chains below all came from one sample that was sequenced in a study of neurological immune-mediated disorders. A single record per CDR3 protein comes from TCRdb applying MiXCR to the 5' RACE reads. The data contain tens of thousands of distinct CDR3 sequences, 17% of them singletons. Sequencing was carried out using PBMCs. These TCRs come from a woman aged 40 to 50 in good health.

Ten or more counts support this clonotype. The rearrangement uses TRBV30 and TRBJ1-1, with D maybe TRBD1 (5 bases). The CDR3 is 13 residues long. Trimming pared 1 base from V and 10 bases from J, leaving 16 bases between. CDR1 and CDR2 (germline): GTSNPN, SVGIG (reference sequence). Here the CDR3 reads CAWSEGRAGGAFF. The CDR3 DNA follows: TGTGCCTGGAGTGAGGGCAGGGCGGGAGGAGCTTTCTTT.

This clonotype showed up many times. The J gene is TRBJ1-1, the V gene TRBV20-1, with TRBD1 matching 7 bases. The CDR3 has 13 amino acids. CDR1 and CDR2 (germline): DFQATT, SNEGSKA (reference sequence). J gave up 3 bases and V 3 bases, and 4 bases lay outside the gene matches. The CDR3 sequence: CSASGTVDTEAFF. The DNA of the CDR3 is TGCAGTGCTAGCGGGACAGTGGACACTGAAGCTTTCTTT.

At least ten counts were recorded for this clonotype. CDR3 nucleotides: TGTGCCAGCAGCCCTTATCTAGCGGGGGAGCTTCCGGAGACCCAGTACTTC. Its translation: CASSPYLAGELPETQYF. V usage is TRBV14 and J usage is TRBJ2-5; 10 positions match TRBD2. CDR1 is SGHDN, CDR2 FVKESK, per germline. CDR3 length equals 17 residues. V was pared by 4 bases and J by 5 bases, with 13 bases of the junction left unmatched.

There are many counts of this clonotype. The chain has TRBV12-3 or TRBV12-4 and TRBJ1-2; D possibly corresponds to TRBD1 (6 bases). Trimming took 7 bases from V and 2 from J, leaving 17 bases between them. The CDR3 sequence is 15 residues long. The CDR3 sequence is CASTHRRGANYGYTF. In nucleotides, the CDR3 is TGTGCCAGCACCCACCGTCGGGGGGCCAACTATGGCTACACCTTC.

The chain combines TRBV6-5 with TRBJ2-3, with 9 bases aligning to TRBD2. This CDR3 is 15 amino acids long. Germline V gene data show CDR1 as MNHEY and CDR2 as SVGAGI. The CDR3 loop reads CYSSYAGGPTDTQYF. The CDR3 region has the DNA TGTTACAGCAGTTACGCGGGGGGGCCCACAGATACGCAGTATTTT.

This clonotype was picked up many times. V usage is TRBV6-5 and J usage is TRBJ1-2, with a tentative D call TRBD1 (5 bases). Trimming cost V 6 bases and J 8 bases, with 19 bases left between them. The length of the CDR3 is 14 residues. Germline CDR1 MNHEY, CDR2 SVGAGI. CDR3 nucleotides: TGTGCCAGCAGCCTCCTCGGTCCCGAGGGGGGCTACACCTTC. Amino acids: CASSLLGPEGGYTF.